The sequence of this T cell receptor (beta chain) was determined in a study of blood T cell repertoires in COVID-19. Study-wide background: Acute and convalescent COVID-19 specimens originated in the United States, Italy and Spain.

Per the original methods: The assay estimated nucleated cells by amplifying reference gene primers. Profiling relied on immunoSEQ multiplex PCR, and the TCRdb table lists in-frame clones only, not all of them. Clone size and the V and J calls come from that table; the DNA yielded D and trimming. The sample yields just over 90,000 clones, roughly nine tenths seen once. Sequenced: peripheral blood. The TCR originated in a human donor with active COVID-19. The donor label of this sample is uncertain.

The DNA of the CDR3 is TGTGCCAGCACCCGGTCCGGGTCGGAGGGGACCCAGTACTTC. Translating gives CASTRSGSEGTQYF. This chain connects TRBV27 to TRBJ2-5, with a possible D match to TRBD2 (6 bases). Looked up from germline, CDR1 is MNHEY and CDR2 is SMNVEV (reference sequence). The CDR3 contains 14 residues. V lost 7 bases, J lost 7 bases, and 19 bases lay in between.